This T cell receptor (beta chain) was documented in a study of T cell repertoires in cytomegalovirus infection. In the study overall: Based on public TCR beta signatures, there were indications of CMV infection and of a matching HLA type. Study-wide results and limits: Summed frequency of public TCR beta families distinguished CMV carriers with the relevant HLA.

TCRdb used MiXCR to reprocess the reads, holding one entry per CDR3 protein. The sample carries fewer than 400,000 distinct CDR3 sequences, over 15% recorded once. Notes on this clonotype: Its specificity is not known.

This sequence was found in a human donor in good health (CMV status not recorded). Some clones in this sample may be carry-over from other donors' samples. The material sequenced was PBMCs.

The CDR3 spells CASSWRTVLAKNIQYF. The DNA of the CDR3 is TGTGCCAGCAGCTGGAGGACAGTGCTAGCCAAAAACATTCAGTACTTC. The chain combines TRBV5-6 with TRBJ2-4, with D possibly being TRBD1 (6 bases). Looked up from germline, CDR1 is SGHDT and CDR2 is YYEEEE. Trimming took 3 bases from V and 0 from J, leaving 13 bases between them. The CDR3 has 16 amino acids.